The entry below gives a single T cell receptor (beta chain) sequence along with its context. The data originate from a study of blood T cell repertoires in COVID-19. Per the study methods: Estimation of nucleated cell counts was performed using reference gene primer amplification. Sequencing used immunoSEQ multiplex PCR; TCRdb keeps in-frame clones, though not all of them. V and J calls and clone size are given by that table; D and trimming were obtained from the DNA. The sample holds 35,000 to 45,000 clones, roughly 92% seen once. The CDR3 extends over 14 amino acids. Germline V gene lookup returns CDR1 GTSNPN and CDR2 SVGIG (reference sequence). Trimming took 2 bases from V and 5 from J, leaving 14 bases between them.

The J gene is TRBJ2-3, the V gene TRBV30; D possibly corresponds to TRBD2 (5 bases). The sample was peripheral blood. This sequence originates from a man aged 45 to 65 with active COVID-19. CDR3 sequence: CAWSTSIRGDTQYF. The CDR3 nucleotides are TGTGCCTGGAGTACCTCGATCCGGGGAGATACGCAGTATTTT. Full variable domain (missing parts from reference TRBV30 and TRBJ2-3): SQTIHQWPATLVQPVGSPLSLECTVEGTSNPNLYWYRQAAGRGLQLLFYSVGIGQISSEVPQNLSASRPQDRQFILSSKKLLLSDSGFYLCAWSTSIRGDTQYFGPGTRLTVL.